This T cell receptor beta chain was sequenced during a study of T-cell reconstitution after alpha-beta-depleted transplantation in children. Unique molecular identifiers were used in preparing the TCRbeta library. TCRdb re-analysed the PCR reads in MiXCR, keeping a single row per CDR3 protein. The sample lists 200,000 to 250,000 distinct CDR3 sequences; approximately 11% were seen once. Broader study findings: Where some patients showed high TCRbeta diversity at day 60, it came from recipient T cells and thymic progenitors that had survived. As was reported, about two months after transplant, alpha-beta T cells came from several hundred expanded graft clones.

This clonotype showed up many times. Its target is unknown. The sequencing used PBMCs, collected before TCRalphabeta/CD19-depleted stem cell transplant. The sequence derives from a child under two years old with acute myeloid leukemia, due to receive a stem cell transplant.

The CDR3 protein is CASSAPGGTGELFF. CDR3 coding DNA: TGTGCCAGCAGCGCTCCAGGGGGCACCGGGGAGCTGTTTTTT. The chain carries TRBV6-5 and TRBJ2-2; 7 bases map to TRBD1. CDR1 MNHEY and CDR2 SVGAGI come from the germline V gene. V lost 6 bases and J lost 4; bases outside the gene matches: 5. The CDR3 has 14 residues.